This T cell receptor (beta chain) was sequenced in a study of CD8+ T cells in alopecia areata (dated by TCRdb to between 2018 and 2020). Background for the entire study: The treated patients, all with moderate-to-severe alopecia areata, were enrolled in an open-label pilot trial of oral tofacitinib given at 5 to 10 mg twice daily. Tofacitinib was given for 6 to 18 months, followed by 6 months of follow-up off drug to assess delayed response and recurrence. Disease severity in treated patients was measured with the SALT score, which quantifies the percentage of affected scalp surface area. To study T cell clonal expansion in alopecia areata, the researchers applied high-throughput TCRbeta sequencing to both the C3H/HeJ mouse model and human patients. Scalp tissue and sorted CD4+ and CD8+ peripheral blood T cells from patchy and totalis/universalis alopecia areata patients and from healthy controls were covered by human TCRbeta sequencing. Patients on tofacitinib were biopsied at baseline and after 4 and 24 weeks of treatment, and several of the patients also had a later scalp biopsy. Scalp clonality was compared among normal scalp (n=4), patchy alopecia areata scalp (n=8), and alopecia totalis/universalis scalp (n=8). RNA came from the PAXgene miRNA kit for fixed scalp, the miRNeasy kit for PBMCs, and the RNeasy kit for mouse skin. TCRbeta CDR3 regions were amplified by immunoSEQ multiplex PCR with 35 Vbeta forward and 13 Jbeta reverse primers.

Libraries were built with the immunoSEQ multiplex PCR assay. For TCR sequencing, RNA was extracted from every sample and reverse transcribed into cDNA to serve as template. SuperScript III was used to make first-strand cDNA, primed with a 2:1 mix of oligo-dT and random hexamers. A synthetic immune receptor repertoire was used to gauge amplification bias, and whatever bias remained was removed computationally. In the source study's methods: Raw reads were preprocessed to remove errors, and CDR3 was defined by IMGT conventions from the conserved cysteine to phenylalanine. To get clonality, Shannon entropy was normalized by log2 of the number of productive unique TCRs and the result was subtracted from 1. CD4 or CD8 identity of scalp clones was inferred by cross-referencing scalp TCRbeta sequences with sorted blood CD4 and CD8 repertoires. As stored in TCRdb, this immuneACCESS dataset retains in-frame rearrangements with V and J assigned. A fraction of the clones does not appear; measured against another copy, unresolved V genes explain less than half of the discrepancy, and the remainder lacks a known reason. D and trimming come from the DNA, and the V and J calls and clone size come from that table. In all, the sample holds about 190,000 clones, and around three fifths of those were seen once. Of the sample, under 1.5% falls within the top ten clones.

CDR1 and CDR2 were assigned from the germline V gene as SGHRS and YFSETQ. The CDR3 numbers 14 residues from cysteine through phenylalanine. The CDR3 DNA has 42 bases and is translated from base 1. Clipping removes 9 bases from V and 10 bases from J, with 11 as the unmatched junction base count. As concerns this clone: Its target antigen remains unknown. No base-level quality is on record; no much larger clone is a single base apart.

What the authors observed across the whole study: Shared TCR sequences between patients were less evident than in mice, which may be partly attributable to HLA diversity in the patient population. Compared with normal scalp, lesional scalp had higher clonality and more expanded CD8+ clones, particularly in alopecia totalis/universalis, a pattern that suggests antigenic drive. Scalp clonality and the number of expanded CD8+ clones among the top 100 scalp clones were significantly decreased by tofacitinib. Many expanded lesional clones were found to persist in scalp and blood during tofacitinib treatment, and relapse after treatment cessation may be partly explained by this persistence. Because the treated cohort was small and included a single nonresponder, larger studies are needed to assess links between baseline CD8+ expansion and response. Scalp TCR repertoire analysis is complicated because resident alphabeta T cells in normal human skin are also sequenced, whereas mouse skin is dominated by gammadelta T cells.

The treatment or condition label, as the study defines it: oral pan-JAK inhibitor, 5-10 mg twice daily. Lesional scalp punch biopsies and peripheral blood were collected from alopecia areata patients. PBMCs were isolated by density centrifugation and stained for CD3, CD4 and CD8, and CD4+ and CD8+ T cells were sorted on a FACSAria. This chain joins TRBV5-1 to TRBJ1-6, and 9 bases in between align with TRBD1. This TCR came from a human donor with alopecia areata. Specimen: CD4+ T cells sorted from blood, collected around week 49, from a patient treated with tofacitinib. The encoded CDR3 is CATTTGTGPSPLHF. The DNA sequence is as follows: TGCGCCACCACTACCGGGACAGGGCCCTCACCCCTCCACTTT.